A selection of T cell receptor beta chains follows, all from one sample in a study of CD8 T cells in Susac syndrome. MiXCR, run by TCRdb on the immunoSEQ multiplex PCR reads, gives a single entry per CDR3 protein. The sample lists just over 300,000 distinct CDR3 sequences, roughly 94% occurring once. The material sequenced was CD4+ T cells from PBMCs. All receptors come from a human donor with multiple sclerosis. Both conserved end residues are part of each CDR3.

TRBJ2-3	TRBV7-9	CASSGAGAADTQYF
TRBJ1-2	TRBV20-1	CSARVGGTMRGYTF
TRBJ2-1	TRBV15	CATSRDLAGTSSYNEQFF
TRBJ1-1	TRBV12-3/TRBV12-4	CASSLEGSTEAFF
TRBJ1-5	TRBV15	CATSRGNSWAQPQHF
TRBJ1-1	TRBV29-1	CSVTTVTNTEAFF
TRBJ2-5	TRBV29-1	CSVSEGEAFQETQYF
TRBJ1-4	TRBV19	CASQLQGATNEKLFF
TRBJ2-5	TRBV27	CASSGGLAGLETQYF
TRBJ1-1	TRBV5-1	CARSSGQVGVATEAFF
TRBJ2-5	TRBV7-9	CASSLPRVGETQYF
TRBJ1-1	TRBV18	CASSPQTVNTEAFF
TRBJ2-6	TRBV5-1	CASSLEGSGANVLTF
TRBJ2-1	TRBV29-1	CSGDRGHQGQFF
TRBJ1-2	TRBV20-1	CSARVWTGVYGYTF
TRBJ1-1	TRBV13	CASSSSPTGGNTEAFF
TRBJ1-4	TRBV27	CASSLSSAGNEKLFF
TRBJ2-1	TRBV7-3	CASSRTLYNEQFF
TRBJ2-3	TRBV20-1	CSAREPHRDTQYF
TRBJ2-2	TRBV19	CASSIGFYSLSGSNTGELFF